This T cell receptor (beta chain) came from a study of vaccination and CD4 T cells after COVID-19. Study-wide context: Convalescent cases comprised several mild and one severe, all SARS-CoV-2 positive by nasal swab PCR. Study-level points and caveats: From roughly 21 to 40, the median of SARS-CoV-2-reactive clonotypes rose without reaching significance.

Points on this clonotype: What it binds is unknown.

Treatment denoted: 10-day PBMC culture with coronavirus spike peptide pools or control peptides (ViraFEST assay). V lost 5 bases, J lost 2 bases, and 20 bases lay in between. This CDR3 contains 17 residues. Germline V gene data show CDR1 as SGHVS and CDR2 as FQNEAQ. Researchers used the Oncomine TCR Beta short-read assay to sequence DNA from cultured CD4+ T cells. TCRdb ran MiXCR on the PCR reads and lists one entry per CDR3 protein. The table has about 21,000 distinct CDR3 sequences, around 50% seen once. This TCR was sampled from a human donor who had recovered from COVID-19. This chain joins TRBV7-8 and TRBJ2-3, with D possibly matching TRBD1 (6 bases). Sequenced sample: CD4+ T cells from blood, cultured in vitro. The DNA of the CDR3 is TGTGCCAGCAGCCCTATCTTGGCCACAGGGTCCACAGATACGCAGTATTTT. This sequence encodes CASSPILATGSTDTQYF.